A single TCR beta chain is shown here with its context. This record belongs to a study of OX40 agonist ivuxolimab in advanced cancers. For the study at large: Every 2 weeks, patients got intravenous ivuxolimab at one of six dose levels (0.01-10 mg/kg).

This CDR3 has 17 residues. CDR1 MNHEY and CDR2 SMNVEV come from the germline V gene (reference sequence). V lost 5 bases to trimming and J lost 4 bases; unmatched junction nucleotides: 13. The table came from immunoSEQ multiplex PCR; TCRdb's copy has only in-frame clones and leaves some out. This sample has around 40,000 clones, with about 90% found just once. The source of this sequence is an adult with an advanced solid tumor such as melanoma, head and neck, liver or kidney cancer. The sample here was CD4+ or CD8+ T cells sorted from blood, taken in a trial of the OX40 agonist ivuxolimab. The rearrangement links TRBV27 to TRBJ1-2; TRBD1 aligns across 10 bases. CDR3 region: CASSTDLGQGRFYGYTF. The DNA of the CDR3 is TGTGCCAGCAGTACCGACTTGGGACAGGGGAGATTCTATGGCTACACCTTC.